Below are 4 T cell receptor beta chains sequenced from a single sample in a study of STAT5B mutations in CD4+ large granular lymphocyte leukemia. Clones were read by immunoSEQ multiplex PCR, and TCRdb kept only the in-frame ones, dropping some. Of 20,000 to 30,000 clones listed, 81% are singletons. Source material: CD4+ T cells from blood buffy coats. Receptors were obtained from a human donor in good health.

V and J are TRBV28 and TRBJ2-2; TRBD2 aligns across 10 bases. V shed 2 bases, J shed 7 bases, and the junction held 7 bases outside the gene matches. Germline V gives CDR1 MDHEN, CDR2 SYDVKM. The CDR3 contains 16 residues. DNA for the CDR3: TGTGCCAGCAGTTTACTAAGGACTAGCGGTAGCGGGGAGCTGTTTTTT. This translates into CASSLLRTSGSGELFF.

The gene calls are TRBV11-3 and TRBJ1-1; D is unclear. V was cut by 6 bases and J by 2 bases, with 10 bases left in between. CDR3 length: 13 residues. The germline gives CDR1 SGHNT, CDR2 YENEEA. In nucleotides, the CDR3 is TGTGCCAGCAGGCTGACTGGAAACACTGAAGCTTTCTTT. Protein: CASRLTGNTEAFF.

This clone was seen only a few times. The V and J genes are TRBV27 and TRBJ2-1, with 11 bases matching TRBD2. The J segment lost 2 bases and the V segment lost 5 bases, leaving 8 bases of the junction unmatched. The germline CDR1 and CDR2 sequences are MNHEY and SMNVEV (reference sequence). The CDR3 extends over 17 amino acids. CDR3 in amino acids: CASSPRLLAGAYNEQFF. The CDR3 nucleotides read TGTGCCAGCAGTCCTCGACTACTAGCGGGAGCCTACAATGAGCAGTTCTTC.

The rearrangement joins TRBV6-6 to TRBJ2-7; D is uncertain. This CDR3 is built from 14 residues. The V end lost 0 bases, the J end lost 4 bases, and 10 bases lay between the germline ends. CDR1 and CDR2 from the germline V gene are MNHNY and SVGAGI (reference sequence). The CDR3 region is CASSYSQRAYEQYF. The CDR3 DNA sequence: TGTGCCAGCAGTTACTCGCAACGGGCATACGAGCAGTACTTC.